A single sample is the source of the 30 T cell receptor beta chains below, sequenced in a study of blood T cell repertoires in COVID-19 (dated by TCRdb to 2020 to 2022). Receptors were amplified or captured by the immunoSEQ multiplex PCR assay. TCRdb limited this immuneACCESS table to in-frame rearrangements with V and J called. A share of clones is missing; checked studies link under half to unresolved V genes, and the rest is unexplained. This sample comprises around 310,000 clones, approximately 88% of them detected only once. The ten largest clones take up about 4.7% of the sample. The sequenced sample consisted of PBMCs or T cells enriched from blood (not recorded which). The receptors originated from a man aged 25-45 years who had recovered from COVID-19.

V gene TRBV7-8 combines with J gene TRBJ2-5, with a possible D match to TRBD1 (6 bases). CDR3 length: 14 amino acids. Per the germline V gene, CDR1 is SGHVS and CDR2 is FQNEAQ. Trimming removed 5 bases at V and 4 bases at J, with 14 bases between. The CDR3 loop is CASSATGFVETQYF. In DNA, the CDR3 is TGTGCCAGCAGCGCCACAGGGTTCGTAGAGACCCAGTACTTC.

The chain employs TRBV19 and TRBJ1-1; perhaps TRBD1 as D (5 bases). The germline V gene has CDR1 LNHDA and CDR2 SQIVND (reference sequence). V lost 1 base to trimming and J lost 1 base, with 10 bases between them. The CDR3 consists of 15 residues. DNA of the CDR3: TGTGCCAGTAGTATAGGCCGGGGGGGGAACACTGAAGCTTTCTTT. Amino acid sequence: CASSIGRGGNTEAFF.

The genes are TRBV7-8 and TRBJ2-2; tentatively, D is TRBD1 (8 bases). This CDR3 has 16 residues. From germline, CDR1 is SGHVS and CDR2 FQNEAQ. V was trimmed by 6 bases and J by 4 bases, leaving 18 bases between them. Written as DNA, the CDR3 is TGTGCCAGCAGTCCTAGGACAGGGAGGGCCACCGGGGAGCTGTTTTTT. Translated: CASSPRTGRATGELFF.

V and J are TRBV5-1 and TRBJ2-3, with TRBD1 identical over 10 bases. CDR1 is SGHRS and CDR2 is YFSETQ in the germline V gene. V lost 4 bases and J lost 5; bases outside the gene matches: 4. The CDR3 is 14 residues long. The CDR3 loop is CASSQGQGKDTQYF. The CDR3 DNA sequence: TGCGCCAGCAGCCAGGGACAGGGGAAAGATACGCAGTATTTT.

This clone came up once. The chain uses TRBV24-1 and TRBJ2-1; D is possibly TRBD2 (6 bases). Trimming took 3 bases from V and 2 from J, leaving 10 bases between them. The CDR3 length is 15 residues. Germline CDR1 and CDR2: KGHDR and SFDVKD. The DNA for the CDR3 is TGTGCCACCAGTGATATAGCGGACCCCTACAATGAGCAGTTCTTC. Protein product: CATSDIADPYNEQFF.

J is TRBJ1-3 and V is TRBV13; D is uncertain. The CDR3 loop spans 18 amino acids. Trimming removed 6 bases at V and 0 bases at J, with 21 bases between. Germline V gene sequence: CDR1 PRHDT, CDR2 FYEKMQ (reference sequence). The CDR3 spells CASSLTPPWVSSGNTIYF. CDR3 coding DNA: TGTGCCAGCAGTTTGACACCGCCCTGGGTGAGCTCTGGAAACACCATATATTTT.

The V and J genes are TRBV5-4 and TRBJ1-1, with 7 bases that match TRBD1. Germline CDR1 SGHNT, CDR2 YYREEE (reference sequence). The CDR3 is 15 residues long. V dropped 2 bases and J dropped 3; count of bases not matched to a gene: 7. The CDR3 sequence: CASSFGAGGDTEAFF. The CDR3 DNA is TGTGCCAGCAGCTTCGGGGCAGGGGGAGACACTGAAGCTTTCTTT.

V and J are TRBV7-2 and TRBJ2-5; unclear D gene. Germline V CDR1 and CDR2: SGHTA, FQGNSA. Trimming took 5 bases from V and 3 from J, leaving 4 bases between them. The CDR3 runs 11 residues. The CDR3 DNA sequence: TGTGCCAGCAGCAACAAAGAGACCCAGTACTTC. This gives the protein CASSNKETQYF.

V and J are TRBV19 and TRBJ1-2, with 8 bases aligning to TRBD1. After removal of 4 bases from V and 2 bases from J, the junction contained 3 bases not matched to a gene. CDR1 and CDR2 from the germline V gene are LNHDA and SQIVND (reference sequence). The CDR3 is 14 residues long. CDR3 protein: CASSRDRNNYGYTF. Written as DNA, the CDR3 is TGTGCCAGTAGTAGGGACAGGAACAACTATGGCTACACCTTC.

The chain has TRBV7-6 and TRBJ2-7; D possibly corresponds to TRBD1 (6 bases). The CDR3 has 14 amino acids. Germline CDR1 reads SGHVS; CDR2 reads FNYEAQ. The V end was cut by 7 bases, the J end by 2 bases, with 15 bases between. CDR3 residues: CASTNQEGAYEQYF. CDR3 nucleotides: TGTGCCAGCACCAACCAAGAGGGGGCCTACGAGCAGTACTTC.

The chain links TRBV9 to TRBJ2-7; D unclear. V lost 3 bases, J lost 0 bases, and 7 bases lay in between. The CDR3 is 13 amino acids. CDR1 is SGDLS, CDR2 YYNGEE, per germline. CDR3 residues: CASSAPSSYEQYF. As DNA, the CDR3 is TGTGCCAGCAGCGCTCCGAGCTCCTACGAGCAGTACTTC.

This clone has just one count. V is TRBV4-1 and J is TRBJ2-2; tentatively, D is TRBD1 (6 bases). The V end was cut by 2 bases, the J end by 6 bases, with 13 bases between. The CDR3 has 15 amino acids. Germline CDR1 is MGHRA and CDR2 is YSYEKL. The CDR3 spells CASSQQGRLPGELFF. CDR3 bases: TGCGCCAGCAGCCAACAGGGGCGGTTACCCGGGGAGCTGTTTTTT.

In this sample, this clone turned up a few times. The J gene is TRBJ2-3, the V gene TRBV10-3, with TRBD2 matching over 7 bases. V trimming: 6 bases; J trimming: 4 bases; junction bases outside the gene matches: 7. Germline-derived CDR1 and CDR2 are ENHRY and SYGVKD. The CDR3 is 14 amino acids. CDR3 sequence reads: CAIRRTSEADTQYF. For the CDR3, the DNA is TGTGCCATCAGGAGGACTAGTGAGGCAGATACGCAGTATTTT.

This sequence joins TRBV24-1 and TRBJ2-1, with 8 bases aligning to TRBD1. J was trimmed by 8 bases and V by 4 bases; bases with no gene match: 12. The CDR3 is 16 residues long. CDR1 and CDR2 (germline): KGHDR, SFDVKD. For the CDR3, the DNA is TGTGCCACCAGTGACCAAGACAGGGGATGGTCCTATGAGCAGTTCTTC. Protein product: CATSDQDRGWSYEQFF.

The CDR3, as DNA: TGTGCCAGCTCACCAGCCGGGGGATCCCAGCCCCAGCATTTT. This encodes CASSPAGGSQPQHF. V and J are TRBV18 and TRBJ1-5; TRBD1 might be the D (5 bases). Germline CDR1 reads KGHSH; CDR2 reads LQKENI. This CDR3 region has 14 residues. Deletions cut 2 bases from V and 7 bases from J, with 12 bases between.

The V call is TRBV5-1, the J call TRBJ1-5; perhaps TRBD1 as D (5 bases). Germline-derived CDR1 and CDR2 are SGHRS and YFSETQ. V was cut by 2 bases and J by 4 bases, with 13 bases left in between. This CDR3 spans 15 amino acids. CDR3 in DNA: TGCGCCAGCAGCTTTTCCGGGGGAGGGAATCAGCCCCAGCATTTT. This sequence encodes CASSFSGGGNQPQHF.

This chain links TRBV7-9 with TRBJ2-1, with D unclear. Germline V gives CDR1 SEHNR, CDR2 FQNEAQ (reference sequence). V was trimmed by 4 bases and J by 7 bases, leaving 8 bases between them. This CDR3 is 12 amino acids long. The CDR3 sequence is CASSYDGNEQFF. The CDR3 region has the DNA TGTGCCAGCAGCTATGACGGGAATGAGCAGTTCTTC.

The chain combines TRBV4-1 with TRBJ2-7; 7 nucleotides agree with TRBD1. The V gene's germline CDR1 is MGHRA and CDR2 YSYEKL. The CDR3 totals 15 residues. Trimming cost V 1 base and J 2 bases; bases outside gene matches: 5. The CDR3 protein is CASSQVSTGAYEQYF. The CDR3 DNA reads as TGCGCCAGCAGCCAAGTAAGCACAGGGGCCTACGAGCAGTACTTC.

The gene calls are TRBV6-5 and TRBJ2-3; the D gene is possibly TRBD2 (7 bases). The V end lost 6 bases, the J end lost 6 bases, and 19 bases lay between the germline ends. This CDR3 comprises 15 residues. CDR1 and CDR2 (germline): MNHEY, SVGAGI. CDR3 nucleotides: TGTGCCAGCAGAGAGTCCTCTGGCGGGGGCGATACGCAGTATTTT. It yields the protein CASRESSGGGDTQYF.

The chain employs TRBV10-1 and TRBJ2-3; the D gene is possibly TRBD2 (6 bases). Trimming stripped 1 base from V and 2 bases from J, with 16 bases between. This CDR3 region has 17 residues. Germline V gene data show CDR1 as WNHNN and CDR2 as SYGVQD (reference sequence). The CDR3 is CASSEYGSGGDTDTQYF. CDR3 coding DNA: TGCGCCAGCAGTGAGTATGGGAGCGGAGGGGACACAGATACGCAGTATTTT.

The chain recombines TRBV5-1 with TRBJ2-3; D unclear. The CDR3 has 14 residues. Germline loops: CDR1 SGHRS, CDR2 YFSETQ. V lost 0 bases and J 6 bases, leaving 11 bases between the germline ends. The CDR3 reads CASSLEQNRDTQYF. The CDR3 region has the DNA TGCGCCAGCAGCTTGGAACAGAATAGGGATACGCAGTATTTT. The full variable domain, with the rest looked up from reference TRBV5-1 and TRBJ2-3, is KAGVTQTPRYLIKTRGQQVTLSCSPISGHRSVSWYQQTPGQGLQFLFEYFSETQRNKGNFPGRFSGRQFSNSRSEMNVSTLELGDSALYLCASSLEQNRDTQYFGPGTRLTVL.

The chain combines TRBV3-1 (or the pseudogene TRBV3-2) with TRBJ2-2; the D gene is possibly TRBD1 (6 bases). V was cut by 1 base and J by 7 bases, with 10 bases left in between. There are 14 residues in the CDR3. CDR1 is LGHDT and CDR2 is YNNKEL in the germline V gene (reference sequence). The CDR3 DNA follows: TGTGCCAGCAGCCAAGGGACAGTCGTCGGGGAGCTGTTTTTT. Residues: CASSQGTVVGELFF.

This chain joins TRBV29-1 and TRBJ2-5, with D hard to call. CDR3 length equals 14 residues. V gave up 5 bases and J gave up 0 bases, with 13 bases separating them. The germline V gene encodes CDR1 SQVTM and CDR2 ANQGSEA. CDR3 nucleotides: TGCAGCGTTAGGAGACTCATGTACCAAGAGACCCAGTACTTC. Translated, it gives CSVRRLMYQETQYF.

This rearrangement joins TRBV2 to TRBJ2-4, with 8 bases that match TRBD1. The CDR3 is 14 residues long. The V gene end was trimmed by 5 bases and the J gene end by 8 bases; junction bases not matched to a gene: 8. Per germline, CDR1 SNHLY and CDR2 FYNNEI. The CDR3 protein is CASSFVQGVDIQYF. CDR3 DNA: TGTGCCAGCAGTTTTGTACAGGGGGTGGACATTCAGTACTTC.

The rearrangement uses TRBV2 and TRBJ2-5; 7 bases align to TRBD2. Trimming took 6 bases from V and 1 from J; bases not matched to a gene: 8. Germline assignment: CDR1 SNHLY and CDR2 FYNNEI. This CDR3 comprises 15 residues. The CDR3 protein is CASRHVGGGQETQYF. The DNA of the CDR3 is TGTGCCAGCAGGCACGTGGGCGGGGGCCAAGAGACCCAGTACTTC.

This clone was observed once. V usage is TRBV27 and J usage is TRBJ2-3; 8 bases are a match to TRBD1. Germline CDR1 and CDR2: MNHEY and SMNVEV (reference sequence). The CDR3 totals 16 residues. The junction had 9 bases not matched to a gene; V was cut back by 4 bases and J by 3 bases. This chain's CDR3 is CASSSIGTGVTDTQYF. CDR3 in DNA: TGTGCCAGCAGTTCGATTGGGACAGGAGTTACAGATACGCAGTATTTT.

The V gene is TRBV7-9, the J gene TRBJ1-1; 7 nucleotides match TRBD1. Germline assignment: CDR1 SEHNR and CDR2 FQNEAQ (reference sequence). The length of the CDR3 is 15 residues. The V gene end was trimmed by 5 bases and the J gene end by 4 bases; junction bases not matched to a gene: 10. This chain's CDR3 is CASSPPPRTGTEAFF. CDR3 bases: TGTGCCAGCAGCCCTCCTCCCCGGACAGGCACTGAAGCTTTCTTT.

The chain couples TRBV2 to TRBJ2-7; D might be TRBD1 (6 bases). The CDR3 is 15 amino acids. V lost 0 bases to trimming and J lost 6 bases, with 15 bases between them. Germline CDR1 is SNHLY and CDR2 is FYNNEI. The CDR3 bases are TGTGCCAGCAGTGAAGCTTCGTCTAGACAGGCCGAGCAGTACTTC. Translated, it gives CASSEASSRQAEQYF.

The chain recombines TRBV28 with TRBJ1-2, with 7 bases aligning to TRBD1. The CDR3 sequence is 15 residues long. V lost 6 bases and J lost 1; bases outside the gene matches: 8. From germline, CDR1 is MDHEN and CDR2 SYDVKM. Here the CDR3 reads CASSPGTADNYGYTF. In DNA, the CDR3 is TGTGCCAGCAGCCCTGGGACAGCCGATAACTATGGCTACACCTTC.

This chain joins TRBV7-6 and TRBJ2-1; D is perhaps TRBD2 (6 bases). Germline V CDR1 and CDR2: SGHVS, FNYEAQ. V dropped 3 bases and J dropped 9 bases, with 12 bases sitting between them. CDR3 length: 13 amino acids. The CDR3 nucleotides are TGTGCCAGCAGCTTGACGCGGGGAGGTGAGCAGTTCTTC. Amino acid sequence: CASSLTRGGEQFF.